This T cell receptor beta chain was sequenced during a study of control samples from healthy donors and cancer patients. Sequencing was performed with immunoSEQ multiplex PCR; in TCRdb, only in-frame clones are kept and a portion is missing. The table lists 120,000 to 150,000 clones, 91% of them singletons, with more than 6.5% in the top ten. V dropped 3 bases and J dropped 0 bases, with 15 bases sitting between them. The CDR3 sequence is 16 residues long. The germline CDR1 and CDR2 sequences are SGHNT and YYREEE (reference sequence). This TCR came from a young man in good health. Sequenced sample: blood. The chain combines TRBV5-4 with TRBJ1-1, with a tentative D call TRBD1 (5 bases). The DNA for the CDR3 is TGTGCCAGCAGCTCCGGGGCCCTCCGAATGAACACTGAAGCTTTCTTT. Translated, it gives CASSSGALRMNTEAFF.